This TCR beta chain was captured in a study of T cell responses to AZD1222 COVID-19 vaccine. The sample holds a few counts of this clone. Within the sample, other DNA sequences also encode this same CDR3. Clones were sequenced by immunoSEQ multiplex PCR, and TCRdb holds only the in-frame ones, with some missing. This sample has under 120,000 clones, with nearly 90% found just once. From germline, CDR1 is SGHRS and CDR2 YFSETQ. Trimming stripped 1 base from V and 3 bases from J, with 10 bases between. The CDR3 loop spans 14 amino acids. The gene calls are TRBV5-1 and TRBJ2-5; D not certain. The sample was peripheral blood, taken 28 days after the second AZD1222 dose. The sequence was collected from an adult who received the AZD1222 COVID-19 vaccine. The CDR3 loop reads CASSLSKGEETQYF. CDR3 sequence (DNA): TGCGCCAGCAGCTTGTCGAAGGGCGAAGAGACCCAGTACTTC.